The source of this T cell receptor beta chain is a study of tumor and adjacent non-tumor tissue in lung cancer. The CDR3 extends over 15 amino acids. The V end lost 2 bases, the J end lost 8 bases, and 16 bases lay between the germline ends. This sample's RNA came from whole unsorted tissue. More than 3 cm separated this lung sample from the edge of the tumor. A modified ARM-PCR protocol with three rounds of nested PCR amplified TCRbeta. TCRdb reanalysed the multiplex PCR reads using MiXCR and keeps one entry per CDR3 protein. The sample carries nearly 50,000 distinct CDR3 sequences, under 75% recorded once.

The TCR comes from a woman in her 70s with non-small cell lung cancer. The material sequenced was distant non-tumor lung tissue. This chain uses TRBV6-7 with TRBJ2-1, with TRBD1 as a possible D gene (6 bases). TRBV6-7 is an ORF, and what it does is uncertain. Here the CDR3 reads CASSYTWTVLDEQFF. In DNA form, the CDR3 reads TGTGCCAGCAGTTACACCTGGACAGTGTTGGATGAGCAGTTCTTC.